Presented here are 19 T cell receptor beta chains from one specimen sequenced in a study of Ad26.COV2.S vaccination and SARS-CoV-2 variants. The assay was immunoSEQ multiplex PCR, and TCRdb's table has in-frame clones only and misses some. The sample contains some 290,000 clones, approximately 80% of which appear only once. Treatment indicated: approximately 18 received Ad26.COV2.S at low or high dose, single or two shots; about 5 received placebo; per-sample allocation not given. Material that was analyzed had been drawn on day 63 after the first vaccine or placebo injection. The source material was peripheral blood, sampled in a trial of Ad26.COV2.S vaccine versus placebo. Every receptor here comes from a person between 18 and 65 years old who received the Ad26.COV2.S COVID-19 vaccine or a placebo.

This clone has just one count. CDR3 DNA: TGTGCCAGCAGCCCAACACGAGCTCTAGCGGGGGGATTGGAGACCCAGTACTTC. Translated: CASSPTRALAGGLETQYF. V usage is TRBV9 and J usage is TRBJ2-5, with 11 bases identical to TRBD2. Germline V gives CDR1 SGDLS, CDR2 YYNGEE. Trimming cost V 4 bases and J 5 bases; bases outside gene matches: 16. CDR3 length: 18 amino acids.

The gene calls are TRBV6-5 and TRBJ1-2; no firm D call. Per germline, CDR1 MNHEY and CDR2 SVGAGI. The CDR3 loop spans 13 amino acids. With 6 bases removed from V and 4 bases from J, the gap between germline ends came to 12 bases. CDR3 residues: CASSRGRLYGYTF. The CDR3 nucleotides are TGTGCCAGCAGCCGAGGTCGCCTCTATGGCTACACCTTC.

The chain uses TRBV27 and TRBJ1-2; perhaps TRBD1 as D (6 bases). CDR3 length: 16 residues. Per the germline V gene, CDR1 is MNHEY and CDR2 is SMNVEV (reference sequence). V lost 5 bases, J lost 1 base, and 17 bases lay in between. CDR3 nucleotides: TGTGCCAGCAGTCGGAGCGGGGGGCCTCTTAACTATGGCTACACCTTC. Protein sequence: CASSRSGGPLNYGYTF.

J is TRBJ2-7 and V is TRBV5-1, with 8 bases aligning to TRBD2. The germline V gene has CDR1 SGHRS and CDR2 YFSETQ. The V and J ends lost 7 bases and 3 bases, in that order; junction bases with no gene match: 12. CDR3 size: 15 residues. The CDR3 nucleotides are TGCGCCAGCCACCGGGCACCGGGGGGGAACTACGAGCAGTACTTC. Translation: CASHRAPGGNYEQYF.

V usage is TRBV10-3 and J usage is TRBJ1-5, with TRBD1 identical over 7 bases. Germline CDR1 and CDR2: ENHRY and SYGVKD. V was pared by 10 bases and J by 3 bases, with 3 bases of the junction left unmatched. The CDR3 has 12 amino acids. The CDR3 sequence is CATGGSNQPQHF. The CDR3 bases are TGTGCCACAGGGGGTTCCAATCAGCCCCAGCATTTT.

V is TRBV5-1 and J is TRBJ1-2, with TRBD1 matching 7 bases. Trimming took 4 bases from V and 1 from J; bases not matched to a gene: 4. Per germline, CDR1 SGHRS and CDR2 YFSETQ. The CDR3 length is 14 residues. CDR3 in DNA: TGCGCCAGCAGCCCGGACAGGCATAACTATGGCTACACCTTC. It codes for CASSPDRHNYGYTF.

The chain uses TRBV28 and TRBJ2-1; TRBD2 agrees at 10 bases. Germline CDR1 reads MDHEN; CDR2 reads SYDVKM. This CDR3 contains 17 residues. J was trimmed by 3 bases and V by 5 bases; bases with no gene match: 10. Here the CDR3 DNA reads TGTGCCAGCAGTACTGTAAGCGGGGGGGCCTTCTACAATGAGCAGTTCTTC. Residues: CASSTVSGGAFYNEQFF.

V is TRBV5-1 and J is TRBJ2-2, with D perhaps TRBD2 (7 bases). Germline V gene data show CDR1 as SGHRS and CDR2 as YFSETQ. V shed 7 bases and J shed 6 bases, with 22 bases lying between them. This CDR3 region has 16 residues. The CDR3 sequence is CASCPQWGGRSGELFF. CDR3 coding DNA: TGCGCCAGCTGTCCTCAGTGGGGGGGCCGGTCCGGGGAGCTGTTTTTT.

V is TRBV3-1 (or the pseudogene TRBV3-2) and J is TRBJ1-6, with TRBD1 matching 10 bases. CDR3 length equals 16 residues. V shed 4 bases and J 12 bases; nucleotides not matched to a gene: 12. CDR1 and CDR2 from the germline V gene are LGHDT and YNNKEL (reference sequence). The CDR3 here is CASSLSRDRGRGPLHF. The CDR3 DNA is TGTGCCAGCAGCCTATCCCGGGACAGGGGACGAGGACCCCTCCACTTT.

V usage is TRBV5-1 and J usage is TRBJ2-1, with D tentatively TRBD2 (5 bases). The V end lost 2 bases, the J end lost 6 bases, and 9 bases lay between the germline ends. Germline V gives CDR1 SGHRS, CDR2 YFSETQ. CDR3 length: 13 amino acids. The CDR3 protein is CASSFEDSNEQFF. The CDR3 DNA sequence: TGCGCCAGCAGCTTTGAGGACTCCAATGAGCAGTTCTTC.

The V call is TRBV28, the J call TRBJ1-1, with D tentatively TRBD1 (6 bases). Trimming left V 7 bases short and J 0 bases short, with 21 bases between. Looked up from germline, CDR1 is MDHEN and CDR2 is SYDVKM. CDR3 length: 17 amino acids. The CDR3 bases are TGTGCCAGCAACGCCCCTCGGACAGCTTGGGTGAACACTGAAGCTTTCTTT. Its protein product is CASNAPRTAWVNTEAFF.

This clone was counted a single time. DNA of the CDR3: TGTGCCACCAGTGATTTGAGGGAACCGGACCAGCCCCAGCATTTT. Residues: CATSDLREPDQPQHF. This chain links TRBV24-1 with TRBJ1-5; D is undetermined. The CDR3 consists of 15 residues. Germline V gives CDR1 KGHDR, CDR2 SFDVKD. V shed 0 bases and J shed 7 bases, with 12 bases lying between them.

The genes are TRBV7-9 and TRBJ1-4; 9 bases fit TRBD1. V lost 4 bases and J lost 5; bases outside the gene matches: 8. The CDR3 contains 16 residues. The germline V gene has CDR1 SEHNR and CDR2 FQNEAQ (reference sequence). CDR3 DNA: TGTGCCAGCAGCTCCGGGACAGGGATCCGGAATGAAAAACTGTTTTTT. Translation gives CASSSGTGIRNEKLFF.

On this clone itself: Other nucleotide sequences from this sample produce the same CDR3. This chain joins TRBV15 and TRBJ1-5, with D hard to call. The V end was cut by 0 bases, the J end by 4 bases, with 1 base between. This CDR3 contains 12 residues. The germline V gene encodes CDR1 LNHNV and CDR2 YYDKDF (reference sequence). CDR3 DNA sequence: TGTGCCACCAGCAGAGATAATCAGCCCCAGCATTTT. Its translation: CATSRDNQPQHF.

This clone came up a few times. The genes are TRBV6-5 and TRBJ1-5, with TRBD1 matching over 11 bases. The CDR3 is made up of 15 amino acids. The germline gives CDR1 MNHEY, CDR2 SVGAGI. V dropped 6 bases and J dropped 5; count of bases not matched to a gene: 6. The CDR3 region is CASRDRGRGDQPQHF. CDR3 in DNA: TGTGCCAGCAGGGACAGGGGGCGAGGGGATCAGCCCCAGCATTTT.

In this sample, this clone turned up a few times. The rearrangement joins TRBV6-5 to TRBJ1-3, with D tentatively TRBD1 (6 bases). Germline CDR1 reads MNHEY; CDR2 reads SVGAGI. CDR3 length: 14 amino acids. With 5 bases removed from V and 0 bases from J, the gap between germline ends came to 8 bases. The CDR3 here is CASSPTGSGNTIYF. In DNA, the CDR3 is TGTGCCAGCAGTCCGACAGGCTCTGGAAACACCATATATTTT.

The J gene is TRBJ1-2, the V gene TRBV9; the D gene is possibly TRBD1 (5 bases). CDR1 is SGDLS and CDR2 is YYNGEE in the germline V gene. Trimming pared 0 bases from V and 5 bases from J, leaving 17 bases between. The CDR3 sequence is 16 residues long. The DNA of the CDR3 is TGTGCCAGCAGCGTAGCCCCACCGCCCGGGGGTTATGGCTACACCTTC. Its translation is CASSVAPPPGGYGYTF.

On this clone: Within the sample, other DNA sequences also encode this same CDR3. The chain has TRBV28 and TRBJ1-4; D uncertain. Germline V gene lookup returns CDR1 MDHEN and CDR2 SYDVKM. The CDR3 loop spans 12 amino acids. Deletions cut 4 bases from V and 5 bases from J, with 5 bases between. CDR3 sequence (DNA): TGTGCCAGCAGTTCGACGAATGAAAAACTGTTTTTT. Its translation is CASSSTNEKLFF.

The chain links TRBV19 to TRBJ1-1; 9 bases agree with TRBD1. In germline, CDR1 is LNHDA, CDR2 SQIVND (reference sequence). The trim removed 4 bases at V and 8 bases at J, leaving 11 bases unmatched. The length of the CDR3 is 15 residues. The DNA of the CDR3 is TGTGCCAGTAGTACCTACCGGGACAGGGATATAGAAGCTTTCTTT. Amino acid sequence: CASSTYRDRDIEAFF.